This is a list of T cell receptor beta chains from one sample in a study of preoperative IRX-2 immunotherapy in early breast cancer. The method was immunoSEQ multiplex PCR; TCRdb's version includes in-frame clones alone and lacks a portion of them. Of about 98,000 clones listed, roughly 90% are singletons. Sequences were derived from tumor tissue, sampled after IRX-2 immunotherapy. The receptors shown here come from a human donor with breast cancer. Each CDR3 is given with its conserved first and last residue. Each record gives: J gene, V gene, D gene, clone size, CDR3 protein, CDR3 DNA. A D gene is named only where the DNA matches it firmly. The size of a clone is reported for some rows only, either as once, few or many, or as a class for expanded clones.

TRBJ2-7 TRBV6-8 TRBD1 NA CASRQNPGQGIAYEQYF TGTGCCAGCAGACAAAACCCGGGACAGGGGATCGCCTACGAGCAGTACTTC
TRBJ2-1 TRBV4-2 NA NA CASSRGVANEQFF TGTGCCAGCAGCCGGGGGGTAGCCAATGAGCAGTTCTTC
TRBJ1-4 TRBV5-1 NA NA CASSPGTVGEKLFF TGCGCCAGCAGCCCCGGGACGGTAGGAGAAAAACTGTTTTTT
TRBJ2-6 TRBV5-1 NA NA CASSQDGATGANVLTF TGCGCCAGCAGCCAAGACGGGGCAACTGGGGCCAACGTCCTGACTTTC
TRBJ2-2 TRBV5-1 TRBD2 NA CASSRLAGGTGELFF TGCGCCAGCAGCAGGCTAGCGGGGGGCACCGGGGAGCTGTTTTTT
TRBJ1-1 TRBV5-1 NA NA CASSFGATNTEAFF TGCGCCAGCAGCTTCGGGGCGACGAACACTGAAGCTTTCTTT
TRBJ2-7 TRBV4-1 NA NA CASSHDSSRGLWEQYF TGCGCCAGCAGCCACGACTCCAGCCGGGGACTTTGGGAGCAGTACTTC
TRBJ1-2 TRBV6-8 TRBD1 NA CASGNSDRQAGYTF TGTGCCAGCGGCAACTCGGACAGGCAGGCGGGCTACACCTTC
TRBJ1-1 TRBV18 NA NA CASSPNSNTEAFF TGTGCCAGCTCACCCAACAGTAACACTGAAGCTTTCTTT
TRBJ2-3 TRBV28 TRBD2 NA CASSLAGGADTQYF TGTGCCAGCAGCTTAGCGGGAGGGGCAGATACGCAGTATTTT
TRBJ2-3 TRBV14 NA once CASSLQGLGADTQYF TGTGCCAGCAGCCTGCAGGGACTCGGAGCAGATACGCAGTATTTT
TRBJ2-5 TRBV30 NA NA CAWSVTRGETQYF TGTGCCTGGAGTGTAACCAGAGGTGAGACCCAGTACTTC
TRBJ2-7 TRBV18 TRBD1 NA CASSPPLPGGVYEQYF TGTGCCAGCTCACCACCTCTCCCAGGGGGTGTTTACGAGCAGTACTTC
TRBJ1-1 TRBV22-1 NA once CAISVGTDNTEAFF TGTGCCATCAGTGTCGGGACGGATAACACTGAAGCTTTCTTT
TRBJ1-2 TRBV6-4 TRBD1 NA CASSYGQGAGYTF TGTGCCAGCAGTTACGGACAGGGGGCTGGCTACACCTTC
TRBJ1-6 TRBV18 NA NA CASSPGGAYSPLHF TGTGCCAGCTCACCAGGTGGAGCCTATTCACCCCTCCACTTT
TRBJ1-2 TRBV11-3 NA once CASSLEVRGWGSYGYTF TGTGCCAGCAGCTTAGAGGTCCGGGGATGGGGATCCTATGGCTACACCTTC
TRBJ1-4 TRBV19 TRBD1 NA CASKPPGQGEKLFF TGTGCCAGTAAACCCCCCGGACAGGGCGAAAAACTGTTTTTT
TRBJ1-2 TRBV10-3 NA NA CAISERGDYYGYTF TGTGCCATCAGTGAGAGGGGCGATTACTATGGCTACACCTTC
TRBJ1-2 TRBV2 NA NA CASSEGRGHNYGYTF TGTGCCAGCAGTGAAGGTAGGGGCCATAACTATGGCTACACCTTC
TRBJ2-7 TRBV14 NA NA CASSQDGAGNF TGTGCCAGCAGCCAAGACGGAGCGGGTAACTTC
TRBJ1-1 TRBV29-1 TRBD1 few CSVATGSANTEAFF TGCAGCGTTGCGACAGGGAGTGCCAACACTGAAGCTTTCTTT
TRBJ1-1 TRBV14 NA NA CASRSGANTEAFF TGTGCCAGCAGGTCGGGGGCGAACACTGAAGCTTTCTTT
TRBJ2-5 TRBV11-3 TRBD1 NA CASSSGQLQETQYF TGTGCCAGCAGCTCGGGACAGCTACAAGAGACCCAGTACTTC
TRBJ2-1 TRBV19 NA NA CASSPAGTNDNEQFF TGTGCCAGTAGTCCCGCCGGGACGAACGACAATGAGCAGTTCTTC
TRBJ2-7 TRBV18 TRBD2 NA CASSPQSGAYEQYF TGTGCCAGCTCACCCCAGAGCGGGGCCTACGAGCAGTACTTC
TRBJ2-5 TRBV25-1 TRBD1 NA CASSEVGDRGKETQYF TGTGCCAGCAGTGAAGTGGGGGACAGGGGGAAAGAGACCCAGTACTTC
TRBJ2-3 TRBV19 TRBD1 NA CASSADRGADTQYF TGTGCCAGTAGTGCAGACAGGGGGGCAGATACGCAGTATTTT
TRBJ1-2 TRBV30 TRBD1 NA CAWSVSTGAGYGYTF TGTGCCTGGAGTGTCTCGACAGGGGCTGGCTATGGCTACACCTTC
TRBJ2-5 TRBV5-1 NA NA CASSLGGSLGETQYF TGCGCCAGCAGCTTGGGGGGGTCCTTGGGGGAGACCCAGTACTTC
TRBJ1-1 TRBV10-2 NA NA CASSESGGVNTEAFF TGCGCCAGCAGTGAGTCGGGGGGGGTGAACACTGAAGCTTTCTTT
TRBJ2-7 TRBV10-2 TRBD2 NA CASSASGGDYEQYF TGCGCCAGCAGTGCTAGCGGGGGAGATTACGAGCAGTACTTC
TRBJ1-2 TRBV29-1 NA NA CSVRDRDGNYGYTF TGCAGCGTTCGAGACCGGGACGGCAACTATGGCTACACCTTC
TRBJ2-4 TRBV28 NA NA CASNPMEGGKNIQYF TGTGCCAGCAACCCAATGGAGGGTGGCAAAAACATTCAGTACTTC
TRBJ1-6 TRBV19 NA once CASQTQDSGSPLHF TGTGCCAGTCAAACTCAGGATAGTGGATCACCCCTCCACTTT